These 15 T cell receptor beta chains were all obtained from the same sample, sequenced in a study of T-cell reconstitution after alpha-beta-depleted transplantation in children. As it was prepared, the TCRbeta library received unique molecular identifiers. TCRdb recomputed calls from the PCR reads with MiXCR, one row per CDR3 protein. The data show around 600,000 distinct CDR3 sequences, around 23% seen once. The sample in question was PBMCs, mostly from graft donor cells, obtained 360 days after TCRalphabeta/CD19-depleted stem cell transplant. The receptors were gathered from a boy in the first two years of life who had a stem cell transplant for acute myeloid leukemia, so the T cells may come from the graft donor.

In nucleotides, the CDR3 is TGCAGTGTTACCACAGGCACCGGGGAGCTGTTTTTT. This translates into CSVTTGTGELFF. V is TRBV20-1 and J is TRBJ2-2, with a possible D match to TRBD1 (5 bases). Germline lookup yields CDR1 DFQATT and CDR2 SNEGSKA (reference sequence). Trimming pared 7 bases from V and 4 bases from J, leaving 10 bases between. The CDR3 extends over 12 amino acids.

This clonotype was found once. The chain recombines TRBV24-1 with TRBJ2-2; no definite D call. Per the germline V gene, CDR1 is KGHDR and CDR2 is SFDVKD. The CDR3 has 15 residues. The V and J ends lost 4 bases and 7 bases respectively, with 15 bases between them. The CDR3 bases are TGTGCCACCAGTGACCGTAACGTGGTAGGCGGGGAGCTGTTTTTT. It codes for CATSDRNVVGGELFF.

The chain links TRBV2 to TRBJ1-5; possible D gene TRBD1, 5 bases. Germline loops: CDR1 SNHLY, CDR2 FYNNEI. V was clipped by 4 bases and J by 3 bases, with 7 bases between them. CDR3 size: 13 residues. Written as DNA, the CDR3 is TGTGCCAGCAGTGGACAGACCAATCAGCCCCAGCATTTT. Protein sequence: CASSGQTNQPQHF.

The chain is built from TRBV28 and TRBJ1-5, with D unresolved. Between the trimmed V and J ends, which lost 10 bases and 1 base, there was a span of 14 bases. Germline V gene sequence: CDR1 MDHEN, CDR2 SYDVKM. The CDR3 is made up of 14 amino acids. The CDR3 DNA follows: TGTGCCACTGGGCTGGGCCGAAGCAATCAGCCCCAGCATTTT. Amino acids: CATGLGRSNQPQHF.

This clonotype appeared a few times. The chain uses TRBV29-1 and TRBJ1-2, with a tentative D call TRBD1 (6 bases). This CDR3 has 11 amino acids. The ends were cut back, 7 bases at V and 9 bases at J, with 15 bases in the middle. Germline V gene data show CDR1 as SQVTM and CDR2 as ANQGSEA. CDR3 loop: CSDVQGVSYTF. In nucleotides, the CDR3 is TGCAGCGACGTACAGGGAGTGAGCTACACCTTC.

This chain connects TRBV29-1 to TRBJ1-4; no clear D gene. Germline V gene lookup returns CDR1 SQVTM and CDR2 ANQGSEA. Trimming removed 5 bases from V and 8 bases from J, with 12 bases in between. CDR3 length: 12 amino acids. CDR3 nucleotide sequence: TGCAGCGTTTGGACCCAGAGGGAAAAACTGTTTTTT. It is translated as CSVWTQREKLFF.

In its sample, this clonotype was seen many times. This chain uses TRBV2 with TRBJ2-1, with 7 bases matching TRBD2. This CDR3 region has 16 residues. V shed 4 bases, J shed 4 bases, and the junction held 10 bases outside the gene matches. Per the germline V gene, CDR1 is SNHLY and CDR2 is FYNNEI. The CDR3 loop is CASSGPGAGVYNEQFF. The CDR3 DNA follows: TGTGCCAGCAGTGGTCCGGGCGCGGGGGTTTACAATGAGCAGTTCTTC.

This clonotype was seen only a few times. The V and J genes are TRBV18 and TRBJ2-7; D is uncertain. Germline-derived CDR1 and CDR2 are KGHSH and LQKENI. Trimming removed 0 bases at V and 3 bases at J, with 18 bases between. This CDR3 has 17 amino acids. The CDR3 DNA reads TGTGCCAGCTCACCACCGAAAGAAGGAAACCCCATCTACGAGCAGTACGTC. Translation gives CASSPPKEGNPIYEQYV.

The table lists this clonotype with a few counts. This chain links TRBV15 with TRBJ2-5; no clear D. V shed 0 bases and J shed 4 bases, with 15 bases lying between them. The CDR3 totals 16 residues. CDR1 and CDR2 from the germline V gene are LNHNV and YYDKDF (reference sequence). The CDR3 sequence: CATSREKRGARETQYF. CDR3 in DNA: TGTGCCACCAGCAGAGAAAAAAGAGGAGCAAGAGAGACCCAGTACTTC.

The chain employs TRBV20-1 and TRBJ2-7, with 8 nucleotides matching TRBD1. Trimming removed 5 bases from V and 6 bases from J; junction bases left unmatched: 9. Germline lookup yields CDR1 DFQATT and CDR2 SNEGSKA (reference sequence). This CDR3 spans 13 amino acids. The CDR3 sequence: CSAERQGLVEQYV. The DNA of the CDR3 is TGCAGTGCTGAGCGACAGGGGCTCGTCGAGCAGTACGTC.

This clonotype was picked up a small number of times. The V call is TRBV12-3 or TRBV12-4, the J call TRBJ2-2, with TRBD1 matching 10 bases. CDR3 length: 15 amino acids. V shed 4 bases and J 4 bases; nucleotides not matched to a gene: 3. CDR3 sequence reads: CASSSDRGGTGELFF. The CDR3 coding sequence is TGTGCCAGCAGTTCGGACAGGGGGGGCACCGGGGAGCTGTTTTTT.

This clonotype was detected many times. CDR3 residues: CASKAGAAQETQYF. In DNA form, the CDR3 reads TGTGCCAGCAAAGCCGGGGCCGCCCAAGAGACCCAGTACTTC. V and J are TRBV2 and TRBJ2-5, with D possibly being TRBD1 or TRBD2 (5 bases each). This CDR3 contains 14 residues. Looked up from germline, CDR1 is SNHLY and CDR2 is FYNNEI. V lost 7 bases and J 1 base, leaving 13 bases between the germline ends.

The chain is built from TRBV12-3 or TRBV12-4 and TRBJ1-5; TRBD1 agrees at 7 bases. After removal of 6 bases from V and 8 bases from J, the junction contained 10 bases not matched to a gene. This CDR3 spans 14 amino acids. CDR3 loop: CASRRDSLVEPQHF. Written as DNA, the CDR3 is TGTGCCAGCAGGAGGGACAGCTTAGTCGAGCCCCAGCATTTT.

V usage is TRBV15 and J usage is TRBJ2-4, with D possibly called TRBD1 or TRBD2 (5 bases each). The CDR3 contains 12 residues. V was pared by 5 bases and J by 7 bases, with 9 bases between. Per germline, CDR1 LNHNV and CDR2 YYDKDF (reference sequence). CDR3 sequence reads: CATSPGTNIQYF. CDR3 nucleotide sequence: TGTGCCACCAGCCCGGGGACGAACATTCAGTACTTC.

The CDR3 bases are TGTGCCAGCAGCTTAATACAGTCTTACGAGCAGTACGTC. It encodes CASSLIQSYEQYV. The chain employs TRBV7-9 and TRBJ2-7, with D hard to call. Trimming removed 2 bases at V and 4 bases at J, with 9 bases between. The CDR3 extends over 13 amino acids. Per the germline V gene, CDR1 is SEHNR and CDR2 is FQNEAQ (reference sequence).